The 11 T cell receptor beta chains below all came from one sample that was sequenced in a study of response to subunit inactivated influenza vaccine. MiXCR was run by TCRdb on the RT-PCR reads, yielding one entry per CDR3 protein. The table includes about 500,000 distinct CDR3 sequences, roughly 13% detected once. The sample was PBMCs from blood, taken roughly 47 days after vaccination. The receptors shown here come from a man in his forties or fifties who received an inactivated influenza vaccine.

A few counts support this clonotype. The chain has TRBV7-2 and TRBJ2-1, with 10 bases lining up with TRBD2. This CDR3 region has 15 residues. Per the germline V gene, CDR1 is SGHTA and CDR2 is FQGNSA. The V segment lost 5 bases and the J segment 2 bases; nucleotides outside the gene matches: 3. The DNA for the CDR3 is TGTGCCAGCAGCGTGAGCGGGGGGGCCTACAATGAGCAGTTCTTC. It specifies CASSVSGGAYNEQFF.

This clonotype was counted ten times or more. J is TRBJ2-1 and V is TRBV10-3; 8 bases are a match to TRBD1. After removal of 2 bases from V and 6 bases from J, the junction contained 21 bases not matched to a gene. CDR3 length: 20 residues. Germline-derived CDR1 and CDR2 are ENHRY and SYGVKD. CDR3 sequence reads: CAISERAPLSTGEVGNEQFF. Written as DNA, the CDR3 is TGTGCCATCAGTGAGAGGGCCCCCCTCTCGACAGGGGAAGTTGGCAATGAGCAGTTCTTC.

This clonotype was seen only a few times. This chain joins TRBV5-6 and TRBJ2-1; 7 bases are shared with TRBD1. Germline-derived CDR1 and CDR2 are SGHDT and YYEEEE. The CDR3 loop spans 15 amino acids. V was clipped by 0 bases and J by 6 bases; unmatched bases: 6. The CDR3 region is CASSLGQGPFNEQFF. DNA for the CDR3: TGTGCCAGCAGCTTGGGACAGGGCCCCTTCAATGAGCAGTTCTTC.

The genes are TRBV20-1 and TRBJ2-7; TRBD1 matches at 7 bases. The V segment lost 0 bases and the J segment 4 bases; nucleotides outside the gene matches: 12. The CDR3 runs to 16 residues. Looked up from germline, CDR1 is DFQATT and CDR2 is SNEGSKA (reference sequence). The CDR3: CSARDSATGKGYEQYF. For the CDR3, the DNA is TGCAGTGCTAGAGATTCGGCGACAGGGAAGGGGTACGAGCAGTACTTC.

The chain carries TRBV11-2 and TRBJ2-5; 9 bases are a match to TRBD2. CDR1 is SGHAT, CDR2 FQNNGV, per germline. With 2 bases clipped from V and 4 bases from J, the junction kept 14 bases outside the gene matches. This CDR3 comprises 18 residues. The CDR3 DNA reads TGTGCCAGCAGCTTAAGTCCAGCGGGAGGTTTGGTCGGAGAGACCCAGTACTTC. It specifies CASSLSPAGGLVGETQYF.

This clonotype was seen repeatedly, ten times or more. The rearrangement joins TRBV25-1 to TRBJ2-7, with 8 bases identical to TRBD2. This CDR3 is 15 amino acids long. V shed 3 bases, J shed 6 bases, and the junction held 10 bases outside the gene matches. CDR1 and CDR2 (germline): MGHDK, SYGVNS. DNA for the CDR3: TGTGCCAGCAGTGATTTTATGCGGGAGGTGCCCGAGCAGTACTTC. Translation gives CASSDFMREVPEQYF.

V gene TRBV10-3 combines with J gene TRBJ1-1; D unclear. Trimming shortened V by 0 bases and J by 7 bases, and 3 bases separated the two germline ends. CDR3 length equals 11 residues. The germline V gene encodes CDR1 ENHRY and CDR2 SYGVKD. CDR3 nucleotide sequence: TGTGCCATCAGTGAGTCTATTGAAGCTTTCTTT. Its translation is CAISESIEAFF.

In this sample, this clonotype turned up many times. This rearrangement joins TRBV5-1 to TRBJ1-5; D remains unclear. CDR1 and CDR2 (germline): SGHRS, YFSETQ. The CDR3 totals 11 residues. Trimming shortened V by 3 bases and J by 14 bases, and 12 bases separated the two germline ends. The CDR3: CASSSPGPKHF. As DNA, the CDR3 is TGCGCCAGCAGCTCCCCCGGACCAAAGCATTTT.

The chain combines TRBV5-1 with TRBJ2-7, with D possibly matching TRBD2 (5 bases). V lost 0 bases and J 5 bases, leaving 15 bases between the germline ends. Germline CDR1 reads SGHRS; CDR2 reads YFSETQ. The CDR3 sequence is 15 residues long. CDR3: CASSLVRGVEDEQYF. CDR3 nucleotide sequence: TGCGCCAGCAGCTTGGTCCGGGGTGTCGAGGACGAGCAGTACTTC. The whole variable domain, remainder taken from reference TRBV5-1 and TRBJ2-7, is KAGVTQTPRYLIKTRGQQVTLSCSPISGHRSVSWYQQTPGQGLQFLFEYFSETQRNKGNFPGRFSGRQFSNSRSEMNVSTLELGDSALYLCASSLVRGVEDEQYFGPGTRLTVT.

The V and J genes are TRBV12-2 and TRBJ1-5; TRBD1, the D gene given by the table, was not confirmed from the DNA. TRBV12-2 is a pseudogene locus. The CDR3 covers 14 residues. CDR3 in DNA: TGTGCAAGTCGCTTTAGGGGAATCATCGAGCCCCAGCATTTT. This translates into CASRFRGIIEPQHF.

This clonotype was recorded once. The CDR3 region has the DNA TGCGCCAGCAGCCAAGAAGGGGGGCGCGCTGGAGATACGCAGTATTTT. Translated, it gives CASSQEGGRAGDTQYF. V usage is TRBV5-1 and J usage is TRBJ2-3, with D perhaps given as TRBD1 or TRBD2 (6 bases each). This CDR3 contains 16 residues. The ends were cut back, 4 bases at V and 5 bases at J, with 20 bases in the middle. CDR1 and CDR2 from the germline V gene are SGHRS and YFSETQ.